This TCR beta chain was identified in a study of blood T cell repertoires in COVID-19. In the study overall: Specimens from acute and convalescent COVID-19 originated in the United States, Italy and Spain. In each case, the material was cDNA or gDNA derived from T cells, B-cell-depleted T cells, or PBMCs.

Here immunoSEQ multiplex PCR was the method, and the copy in TCRdb shows in-frame clones only, minus some. The sample records around 270,000 clones, around 88% being singletons. V lost 9 bases and J lost 3; bases outside the gene matches: 11. This CDR3 has 14 residues. CDR1 and CDR2 (germline): MNHEY, SMNVEV (reference sequence). This sequence was found in a middle-aged man with acute or convalescent COVID-19. Sequenced material: peripheral blood. V is TRBV27 and J is TRBJ2-7; the match to TRBD1 covers 7 bases. The CDR3 nucleotides read TGTGCCAGTTGGGCGGCAGGGGGACACTACGAGCAGTACTTC. This translates into CASWAAGGHYEQYF.